The 20 T cell receptor beta chains listed next were all sequenced from one sample in a study of blood T cells in healthy people across ages. Together with a sample-barcoded 5' primer, a J-beta primer mix was included in a second PCR lasting roughly 6 to 12 cycles. TCRdb re-derived calls from the 5' RACE reads in MiXCR, one entry per CDR3 protein. The sample shows hundreds of thousands of distinct CDR3 sequences, over 45% of them seen only once. The specimen sequenced was blood. Receptors were obtained from a woman aged 55-70 years in good health.

The chain combines TRBV4-2 with TRBJ2-7; 10 positions match TRBD2. Trimming removed 0 bases from V and 2 bases from J; junction bases left unmatched: 10. This CDR3 region has 18 residues. Germline CDR1 is LGHNA and CDR2 is YNFKEQ. The CDR3 nucleotides read TGTGCCAGCAGCCAAGAGCCACTAGCGGGGAGGACCCCCTACGAGCAGTACTTC. This codes for CASSQEPLAGRTPYEQYF.

This clonotype turned up a few times. The chain recombines TRBV20-1 with TRBJ2-3; 7 positions agree with TRBD2. Germline lookup yields CDR1 DFQATT and CDR2 SNEGSKA (reference sequence). This CDR3 contains 15 residues. The junction had 7 bases not matched to a gene; V was cut back by 2 bases and J by 2 bases. The CDR3 protein is CSARPAGSATDTQYF. The CDR3 DNA reads TGCAGTGCTAGACCAGCGGGGTCAGCCACAGATACGCAGTATTTT.

The chain combines TRBV12-1 with TRBJ2-1; the tabulated D call, TRBD2, remains unverified against the DNA. TRBV12-1 is flagged as a pseudogene. The CDR3 sequence is 18 residues long. The CDR3 loop is CASSFGDEFTSGYNEQFF. The DNA of the CDR3 is TGTGCCAGCAGCTTTGGGGATGAGTTTACGAGCGGGTACAATGAGCAGTTCTTC.

The chain employs TRBV4-2 and TRBJ2-3; TRBD1 matches at 7 bases. V lost 0 bases to trimming and J lost 6 bases; unmatched junction nucleotides: 6. The V gene's germline CDR1 is LGHNA and CDR2 YNFKEQ. The CDR3 sequence is 15 residues long. The CDR3 spells CASSQEGGAFDTQYF. For the CDR3, the DNA is TGTGCCAGCAGCCAAGAAGGGGGCGCTTTCGATACGCAGTATTTT.

This rearrangement joins TRBV7-2 to TRBJ2-1; D possibly corresponds to TRBD2 (7 bases). Looked up from germline, CDR1 is SGHTA and CDR2 is FQGNSA. The CDR3 runs to 15 residues. V was trimmed by 3 bases and J by 9 bases, leaving 18 bases between them. The CDR3 DNA follows: TGTGCCAGCAGCTTGCCGAGGGGGGGTTTCTTTGAGCAGTTCTTC. Its translation: CASSLPRGGFFEQFF.

This clonotype has just a few counts. The chain carries TRBV10-3 and TRBJ2-3; D is perhaps TRBD1 (6 bases). This CDR3 is 14 amino acids long. Trimming left V 6 bases short and J 4 bases short, with 14 bases between. From germline, CDR1 is ENHRY and CDR2 SYGVKD. CDR3 bases: TGTGCCATCAGCCAGACAGGACCCCCAGATACGCAGTATTTT. Encoded protein: CAISQTGPPDTQYF.

This clonotype was detected once. The V call is TRBV6-2 or TRBV6-3, the J call TRBJ2-5; D call uncertain. This CDR3 spans 13 amino acids. The germline V and J ends were trimmed by 7 bases and 11 bases, with 20 bases remaining between them. Germline CDR1 and CDR2: MNHEY and SVGEGT. The CDR3 spells CASTRPLGNEQYF. The CDR3, as DNA: TGTGCCAGCACCCGTCCCTTGGGCAATGAGCAGTACTTC.

The V and J genes are TRBV9 and TRBJ2-1; D is uncertain. Trimming took off 3 bases at V and 9 bases at J, with 13 bases between the two ends. Germline lookup yields CDR1 SGDLS and CDR2 YYNGEE. The CDR3 runs to 13 residues. In DNA form, the CDR3 reads TGTGCCAGCAGCGCAAACTGGGGTATTGAGCAGTTCTTC. Its protein is CASSANWGIEQFF.

V and J are TRBV6-1 and TRBJ2-3; 9 nucleotides line up with TRBD2. Germline loops: CDR1 MNHNS, CDR2 SASEGT. The trim removed 4 bases at V and 3 bases at J, leaving 5 bases unmatched. CDR3 length equals 15 residues. The CDR3, as DNA: TGTGCCAGCAGTGGGGCTAGCGGGATGACAGATACGCAGTATTTT. Its protein product is CASSGASGMTDTQYF.

This clonotype was detected a few times. The rearrangement joins TRBV7-2 to TRBJ2-5; maybe TRBD2 (6 bases). V shed 2 bases and J shed 3 bases, with 16 bases lying between them. The CDR3 has 16 residues. Germline V gene data show CDR1 as SGHTA and CDR2 as FQGNSA. CDR3 nucleotides: TGTGCCAGCAGCTTAAGAGCGGGCCTGCTAAAAGAGACCCAGTACTTC. Protein sequence: CASSLRAGLLKETQYF.

This clonotype was counted only a few times. The J gene is TRBJ2-1, the V gene TRBV28, with D tentatively TRBD2 (6 bases). Germline V gene sequence: CDR1 MDHEN, CDR2 SYDVKM. V shed 3 bases and J shed 10 bases, with 19 bases lying between them. This CDR3 region has 15 residues. The CDR3 DNA reads TGTGCCAGCAGTTTGGAGGGTCGCGGAGGAGGCGAGCAGTTCTTC. As protein: CASSLEGRGGGEQFF.

The rearrangement links TRBV6-1 to TRBJ1-1, with unresolved D. The ends were cut back, 6 bases at V and 4 bases at J, with 9 bases in the middle. Per the germline V gene, CDR1 is MNHNS and CDR2 is SASEGT. The CDR3 contains 12 residues. CDR3 loop: CASRVVGTEAFF. CDR3 bases: TGTGCCAGCAGGGTGGTTGGCACTGAAGCTTTCTTT.

The genes are TRBV6-5 and TRBJ2-7, with D possibly being TRBD1 (6 bases). Germline V gene lookup returns CDR1 MNHEY and CDR2 SVGAGI. Trimming shortened V by 0 bases and J by 7 bases, and 19 bases separated the two germline ends. The CDR3 totals 16 residues. The CDR3 DNA sequence: TGTGCCAGCAGTTACTCGTTGGGGGCCGCACCGCAGGAGCAGTACTTC. It translates to CASSYSLGAAPQEQYF.

The genes are TRBV18 and TRBJ1-1, with 8 bases fitting TRBD1. Germline CDR1 KGHSH, CDR2 LQKENI. Losses at the gene ends were 6 bases for V and 2 bases for J; bases not matched to a gene: 8. The CDR3 length is 15 residues. Here the CDR3 reads CASSYGQGLNTEAFF. The CDR3 DNA is TGTGCCAGCTCCTACGGACAGGGACTTAACACTGAAGCTTTCTTT.

V gene TRBV5-1 combines with J gene TRBJ2-7; a weak D match, TRBD2 (5 bases). Germline assignment: CDR1 SGHRS and CDR2 YFSETQ. Trimming took 0 bases from V and 3 from J, leaving 13 bases between them. The length of the CDR3 is 15 residues. The CDR3 here is CASSLESGLVYEQYF. CDR3 sequence (DNA): TGCGCCAGCAGCTTGGAAAGCGGCCTCGTCTACGAGCAGTACTTC.

The chain joins TRBV7-3 to TRBJ2-1, with D tentatively TRBD1 (6 bases). Germline V gene lookup returns CDR1 SGHTA and CDR2 FQGTGA. V dropped 5 bases and J dropped 0 bases, with 14 bases sitting between them. The CDR3 runs 16 residues. The CDR3 DNA is TGTGCCAGCAGCCCCCGTGTAGGGGGCTCCTACAATGAGCAGTTCTTC. This encodes CASSPRVGGSYNEQFF.

The gene calls are TRBV30 and TRBJ1-2, with no clear D. The germline V gene encodes CDR1 GTSNPN and CDR2 SVGIG (reference sequence). V lost 3 bases and J lost 1, with 6 bases in between. This CDR3 has 12 residues. CDR3 protein: CAWSTVNYGYTF. CDR3 in DNA: TGTGCCTGGAGCACAGTTAACTATGGCTACACCTTC.

This clonotype showed up just a few times. The genes are TRBV29-1 and TRBJ1-1, with 9 positions matching TRBD1. CDR1 is SQVTM and CDR2 is ANQGSEA in the germline V gene. After removal of 5 bases from V and 5 bases from J, the junction contained 6 bases not matched to a gene. The CDR3 contains 13 residues. The CDR3 region is CSVSETGGTEAFF. The CDR3 coding sequence is TGCAGCGTTTCCGAGACAGGGGGGACTGAAGCTTTCTTT.

The gene calls are TRBV15 and TRBJ2-7; the D gene is possibly TRBD2 (5 bases). V dropped 5 bases and J dropped 5 bases, with 10 bases sitting between them. The CDR3 covers 12 residues. CDR1 is LNHNV and CDR2 is YYDKDF in the germline V gene (reference sequence). The CDR3 is CATSERGNEQYF. The CDR3, as DNA: TGTGCCACCAGCGAGCGAGGGAACGAGCAGTACTTC.

There are a few counts of this clonotype. J is TRBJ1-4 and V is TRBV5-1; TRBD1 aligns across 8 bases. V gave up 7 bases and J gave up 2 bases; unmatched junction bases: 4. The CDR3 contains 14 residues. CDR1 is SGHRS and CDR2 is YFSETQ in the germline V gene. DNA for the CDR3: TGCGCCAGCTCCGGACAGGGTACTAATGAAAAACTGTTTTTT. This encodes CASSGQGTNEKLFF.